This is a list of T cell receptor beta chains from one sample in a study of blood T cell repertoires in COVID-19. Some clones are missing from TCRdb's copy, which holds only in-frame ones; the method was immunoSEQ multiplex PCR. The repertoire holds fewer than 250,000 clones, with about four fifths as singletons. The specimen was PBMCs or T cells enriched from blood (not recorded which). The receptors here all came from a woman between 45 and 60 years old who had been exposed to COVID-19. Each CDR3 is given with its conserved first and last residue. D genes are given only for firm matches.

CDR3aa,v_gene,d_gene,j_gene
CASSPYAGASDGYTF,TRBV18,-,TRBJ1-2
CASSETGTGPDTQYF,TRBV10-1,TRBD1,TRBJ2-3
CASSETSGGSYEQYF,TRBV6-1,TRBD2,TRBJ2-7
CASSLQGAEETQYF,TRBV11-2,TRBD1,TRBJ2-5
CASSPWGGAENTEAFF,TRBV5-8,-,TRBJ1-1
CASSDGSGLPTDTQYF,TRBV9,-,TRBJ2-3
CASRIQGVEAFF,TRBV5-1,-,TRBJ1-1
CARSLSGSVRNTIYF,TRBV5-3,-,TRBJ1-3
CASSQNRAAHYGYTF,TRBV4-3,-,TRBJ1-2
CASSRGAHNEQFF,TRBV6-4,-,TRBJ2-1
CASSRGQGTEAFF,TRBV12-3/TRBV12-4,TRBD1,TRBJ1-1
CASSVSGANQPQHF,TRBV25-1,-,TRBJ1-5
CASSSSGGTDTQYF,TRBV7-9,TRBD2,TRBJ2-3
CASSGDSANYGYTF,TRBV2,-,TRBJ1-2
CASSFQGLNTEAFF,TRBV5-1,-,TRBJ1-1
CASSSGGGTEAFF,TRBV12-3/TRBV12-4,-,TRBJ1-1
CASSPGQNNQPQHF,TRBV7-3,-,TRBJ1-5
CAIGQSYNEQFF,TRBV10-3,-,TRBJ2-1
CASSLGRSTGELFF,TRBV2,-,TRBJ2-2
CASSRPSGTGIVGYTF,TRBV5-4,TRBD1,TRBJ1-2
CASTPKAQGGYTF,TRBV19,-,TRBJ1-2
CASSSPPAGTEAFF,TRBV7-9,-,TRBJ1-1
CASSLGGPKEEKLFF,TRBV5-1,-,TRBJ1-4
CASSPNRLAYEQYF,TRBV18,-,TRBJ2-7
CASNYWTGSAAFF,TRBV21-1,-,TRBJ1-1
CASSYSAGNTGELFF,TRBV6-2/TRBV6-3,-,TRBJ2-2
CASSRISGENTEAFF,TRBV4-2,-,TRBJ1-1
CASGQGGTDTQYF,TRBV5-4,TRBD1,TRBJ2-3
CASSLSRAGTQYF,TRBV12-3/TRBV12-4,-,TRBJ2-5
CASSQTGGSSPLHF,TRBV14,TRBD1,TRBJ1-6
CASSLSAAIAYEQYF,TRBV27,-,TRBJ2-7
CAISGTAGRNLYGYTF,TRBV10-3,-,TRBJ1-2
CASSDRGLSYNEQFF,TRBV6-5,TRBD1,TRBJ2-1
CASSVEPGREKLFF,TRBV9,-,TRBJ1-4
CASSHRLAGRGTQYF,TRBV28,TRBD2,TRBJ2-5
CVSSFTQGTTEAFF,TRBV28,-,TRBJ1-1
CASSPDRADQPQHF,TRBV18,TRBD1,TRBJ1-5
CASSQAGGTGTYEQYF,TRBV4-2,TRBD2,TRBJ2-7
CATSRDLLRTGNPNEQFF,TRBV15,-,TRBJ2-1
CASSLRDTYGYTF,TRBV7-2,-,TRBJ1-2
CASSSGQRGGAFF,TRBV12-3/TRBV12-4,-,TRBJ1-1
CASSEGGPGQPQHF,TRBV9,-,TRBJ1-5
CASSDFRDSPVYGYTF,TRBV10-2,TRBD1,TRBJ1-2
CASSLGRSYEQYF,TRBV13,-,TRBJ2-7
CASSFSGPGGYGYTF,TRBV11-2,-,TRBJ1-2
CASQGGVYTF,TRBV2,-,TRBJ1-2
CSVPGRGTEAFF,TRBV29-1,-,TRBJ1-1
CASSATGNEQFF,TRBV9,-,TRBJ2-1
CASSLDGGAGEQYF,TRBV5-1,TRBD2,TRBJ2-7
CASSLALEDTQYF,TRBV5-6,-,TRBJ2-3
CASSQEKGAQDIQYF,TRBV5-1,-,TRBJ2-4